This TCR beta chain emerged from a study of regulatory T cells in long-lasting Graves disease. Construction of TCR beta libraries relied on iRepertoire HTBI primers and on Arm-PCR targeting CDR3 regions. As processed by the authors: From all samples, identification returned some 15 TRBJ and approximately 61 TRBV segments. TCRdb analysed the multiplex PCR reads with MiXCR anew, one entry per CDR3 protein. In this record, the V and J calls reflect TCRdb's handling and not the investigators' own analysis. The sample records hundreds of thousands of distinct CDR3 sequences, 15% to 20% being singletons. Study-wide results and caveats: The study found lower TCR diversity in persistent Graves' patients than in newly diagnosed ones.

Time point in this sample: newly diagnosed GD, antithyroid drugs for less than 3 months. With RNA extracted from PBMCs as input, the TCR library was made. The CDR3 runs 14 residues. Trimming at V came to 6 bases and at J to 5 bases, leaving 10 bases not matched to a gene. Germline CDR1 and CDR2: SGHRS and YFSETQ. Notes on this clonotype: What it binds is not known.

The data also belong to a second study, concerning T cells in Graves' hyperthyroidism and ophthalmopathy.

The chain joins TRBV5-1 to TRBJ2-5; 7 nucleotides align to TRBD2. The starting material was peripheral blood mononuclear cells (PBMCs), obtained at new diagnosis, from a patient treated with antithyroid drugs. This clonotype was obtained from a woman aged 35-65 years with Graves disease. The CDR3 region has the DNA TGCGCCAGCACCCCGGTAGCGGGTCAGGAGACCCAGTACTTC. Amino acids: CASTPVAGQETQYF.